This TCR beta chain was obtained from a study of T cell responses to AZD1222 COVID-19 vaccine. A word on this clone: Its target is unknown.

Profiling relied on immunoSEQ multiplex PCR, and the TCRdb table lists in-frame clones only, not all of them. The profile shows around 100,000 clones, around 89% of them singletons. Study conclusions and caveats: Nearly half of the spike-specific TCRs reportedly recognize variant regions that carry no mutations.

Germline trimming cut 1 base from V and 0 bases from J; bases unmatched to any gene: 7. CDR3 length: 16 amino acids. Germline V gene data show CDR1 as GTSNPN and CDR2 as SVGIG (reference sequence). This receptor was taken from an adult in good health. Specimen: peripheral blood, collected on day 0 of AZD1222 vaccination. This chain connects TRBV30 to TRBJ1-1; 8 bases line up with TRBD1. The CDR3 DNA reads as TGTGCCTGGAGTGCCTCTCTGACAGGGGTGAACACTGAAGCTTTCTTT. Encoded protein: CAWSASLTGVNTEAFF.